Detailed here is one T cell receptor (beta chain). The antigen remains unidentified. This record comes from a study of T cells in Graves' hyperthyroidism and ophthalmopathy. Using 10 ml of fresh peripheral blood, PBMCs were prepared. Template material for amplifying TCR beta CDR3 regions consisted of RNA transcripts. Using the HTBI primer set, a first-round RT-PCR was run on the TCR CDR3. TCRdb recomputed calls from the multiplex PCR reads with MiXCR, one row per CDR3 protein. The sample consists of around 600,000 distinct CDR3 sequences, 12% to 15% of them appearing once. Study outcomes and limitations: From stable hyperthyroidism, ophthalmopathy was set apart by a 13 V-J model. Most clonotypes expanded in thyroid above 0.001 were likewise present in blood. The model predicted ophthalmopathy a median approximately 6.3 months before onset.

V was trimmed by 5 bases and J by 3 bases, leaving 9 bases between them. From germline, CDR1 is KGHDR and CDR2 SFDVKD. CDR3 size: 13 residues. The gene calls are TRBV24-1 and TRBJ1-1, with TRBD1 as a possible D gene (5 bases). This receptor was taken from a woman aged 18-29 years with Graves' ophthalmopathy. Sequencing input: blood. The CDR3 DNA sequence: TGTGCCACCAGTGGGGGGACGCACACTGAAGCTTTCTTT. As protein: CATSGGTHTEAFF.